Each of the 20 T cell receptor beta chains below was sequenced from the same sample in a study of tumor and adjacent non-tumor tissue in lung cancer. A modified ARM-PCR protocol with three rounds of nested PCR amplified TCRbeta. TCRdb re-analysed the multiplex PCR reads in MiXCR, keeping a single row per CDR3 protein. The table has 77,000 or so distinct CDR3 sequences, 77% seen once. RNA was extracted from bulk tissue without any cell sorting. Sequencing was performed on lung tumor tissue. These TCRs come from a woman aged 45 to 65 with non-small cell lung cancer.

The chain combines TRBV6-4 with TRBJ2-3; TRBD2 aligns across 12 bases. Per germline, CDR1 MRHNA and CDR2 SNTAGT. The CDR3 is 15 residues long. J was trimmed by 4 bases and V by 3 bases; bases with no gene match: 2. The CDR3 region is CASSEGTSGPDTQYF. The CDR3 nucleotides are TGTGCCAGCAGTGAAGGGACTAGCGGGCCAGATACGCAGTATTTT.

This clonotype was observed a handful of times. A much larger clone is a single base away; this may be a read error. The CDR3 nucleotides are TGTGCCAGCAGCCAGCAGATGGGCACTGAAGCTTTCTTT. It codes for CASSQQMGTEAFF. V usage is TRBV14 and J usage is TRBJ1-1; D is ambiguous. Germline-derived CDR1 and CDR2 are SGHDN and FVKESK. The V gene lost 3 bases and the J gene lost 4 bases, with 9 bases spanning the gap. The CDR3 is 13 amino acids.

The gene calls are TRBV4-2 and TRBJ2-1; D may match TRBD1 or TRBD2 (5 bases each). CDR3 length: 14 residues. Trimming shortened V by 4 bases and J by 7 bases, and 14 bases separated the two germline ends. The germline V gene encodes CDR1 LGHNA and CDR2 YNFKEQ. The CDR3: CASSRTLDNNEQFF. As DNA, the CDR3 is TGTGCCAGCAGCCGGACTCTGGACAATAATGAGCAGTTCTTC.

This clonotype came up many times. The chain recombines TRBV5-4 with TRBJ2-3; D is perhaps TRBD1 or TRBD2 (5 bases each). The CDR3 totals 16 residues. Looked up from germline, CDR1 is SGHNT and CDR2 is YYREEE (reference sequence). Deletions cut 0 bases from V and 1 base from J, with 12 bases between. The CDR3, as DNA: TGTGCCAGCAGCTTGGGAGGGGTTTCCCGCACAGATACGCAGTATTTT. As protein: CASSLGGVSRTDTQYF.

Worth noting for this clonotype: The junction does not match germline at one end; this may be a read error. This rearrangement joins TRBV4-1 to TRBJ2-1, with D unresolved. The V gene's germline CDR1 is MGHRA and CDR2 YSYEKL. The CDR3 runs to 11 residues. CDR3: CVSRTIGEQSF. CDR3 in DNA: TGCGTCAGCAGGACCATAGGTGAACAGTCCTTC.

The chain couples TRBV6-1 to TRBJ2-7; D tentatively fits TRBD1 or TRBD2 (5 bases each). The V and J ends lost 4 bases and 1 base respectively, with 14 bases between them. CDR1 and CDR2 (germline): MNHNS, SASEGT. The CDR3 spans 15 residues. The CDR3 loop reads CASSVEGLHSYEQYF. The CDR3 DNA follows: TGTGCCAGCAGTGTTGAGGGGCTACATTCCTACGAGCAGTACTTC.

This clonotype has just a few counts. This rearrangement joins TRBV14 to TRBJ1-1; D ambiguous. V was cut by 3 bases and J by 8 bases, with 16 bases left in between. The CDR3 has 14 residues. Germline CDR1 and CDR2: SGHDN and FVKESK. The CDR3 here is CASSHNKAATEAFF. CDR3 nucleotide sequence: TGTGCCAGCAGCCACAACAAGGCAGCCACGGAAGCTTTCTTT.

Comments on this clonotype: The junction departs from the called germline gene at one end, perhaps through a read error. The CDR3 nucleotides are TGTACCAGCAGCTTAACGTGGGGGAGCTCCTACGAGCAGTGCTTT. It encodes CTSSLTWGSSYEQCF. The J gene is TRBJ2-7, the V gene TRBV11-2; D possibly matches TRBD1 or TRBD2 (5 bases each). Germline CDR1 and CDR2: SGHAT and FQNNGV. This CDR3 is built from 15 residues.

The CDR3 here is CARRYRGAKAFF. The CDR3 coding sequence is TGTGCCAGAAGATACAGGGGGGCTAAAGCTTTCTTT. This chain joins TRBV6-2 or TRBV6-3 and TRBJ1-1, with 8 bases lining up with TRBD1. This CDR3 is built from 12 residues. Germline V CDR1 and CDR2: MNHEY, SVGEGT. The ends lost 9 bases at V and 9 bases at J; junction bases unmatched: 9.

V and J are TRBV20-1 and TRBJ2-3; 8 bases map to TRBD2. V lost 4 bases, J lost 2 bases, and 2 bases stayed unmatched. CDR3 length: 13 amino acids. CDR1 DFQATT and CDR2 SNEGSKA come from the germline V gene (reference sequence). The CDR3 region is CSATTSDTDTQYF. Here the CDR3 DNA reads TGCAGTGCTACGACTAGCGACACAGATACGCAGTATTTT.

V and J are TRBV12-3 or TRBV12-4 and TRBJ2-3; D possibly corresponds to TRBD1 (5 bases). This CDR3 has 11 amino acids. V shed 10 bases and J shed 5 bases, with 10 bases lying between them. CDR3 region: CANRRIDTQYF. CDR3 DNA: TGTGCCAACAGGAGAATAGATACGCAGTATTTT.

Of note for this clonotype: This clone may be a read error of a much larger clone one base away. The conserved phenylalanine or tryptophan normally closing the CDR3 is absent here, so this likely arose from a read error. The chain recombines TRBV7-9 with TRBJ2-2; D remains unclear. Trimming removed 0 bases from V and 6 bases from J, with 5 bases in between. The germline CDR1 and CDR2 sequences are SEHNR and FQNEAQ (reference sequence). CDR3 size: 13 residues. The CDR3 bases are TGTGCCAGCAGCTTAGCGGGTTCCGGGGAGCTGTTTTAT. Protein product: CASSLAGSGELFY.

This clonotype was seen a handful of times. One end of the junction varies from germline; a read error may be responsible. The V gene is TRBV10-1, the J gene TRBJ2-7; weak D call: TRBD1 (6 bases). Germline V gene sequence: CDR1 WNHNN, CDR2 SYGVQD (reference sequence). The CDR3 is made up of 11 amino acids. Written as DNA, the CDR3 is TGCGTCAGCAGTGCCGGGACAAAGTTGAACTTC. It yields the protein CVSSAGTKLNF.

With respect to this clonotype: The junction does not match germline at one end; this may be a read error. J is TRBJ2-7 and V is TRBV6-1; no definite D call. The CDR3 length is 16 residues. CDR1 and CDR2 (germline): MNHNS, SASEGT. In nucleotides, the CDR3 is TGTGCCAGCAGTCAAATCGCCCGGACGGATACCTACGAGCAGTATTTC. Translation: CASSQIARTDTYEQYF.

Details on this clonotype: A much bigger clone sits one base away, suggesting this may be a read error. This CDR3 is CNATTGRDYEQYF. The CDR3 region has the DNA TGCAATGCGACGACAGGGAGGGACTACGAGCAGTACTTC. The chain employs TRBV20-1 and TRBJ2-7; possibly TRBD1 or TRBD2 for D (7 bases each). Germline V gene data show CDR1 as DFQATT and CDR2 as SNEGSKA (reference sequence). This CDR3 is 13 amino acids long.

By sample fraction, this clonotype is medium-sized (0.01 to 0.1%). V gene TRBV12-3 or TRBV12-4 combines with J gene TRBJ2-1; D gene uncertain. V shed 2 bases and J shed 7 bases, with 6 bases lying between them. This CDR3 has 12 amino acids. CDR3 sequence (DNA): TGTGCCAGCAGTTTATCGCGGAATGAGCAGTTCTTC. Translating gives CASSLSRNEQFF.

Notes on this clonotype: At one of its ends the junction is not consistent with the germline gene, which may arise from a read error. V and J are TRBV6-5 and TRBJ2-7, with TRBD1 matching over 9 bases. CDR1 and CDR2 (germline): MNHEY, SVGAGI. CDR3 length: 15 residues. DNA for the CDR3: TGTGCCAGCACCCCCAGTCGGGGACAGGGATACGAGCAGAACTTC. This sequence encodes CASTPSRGQGYEQNF.

As to this clonotype: Germline and junction disagree at one end, which may indicate a read error. The V gene is TRBV6-1, the J gene TRBJ2-7, with a weak D call TRBD1 (5 bases). The germline V gene has CDR1 MNHNS and CDR2 SASEGT. CDR3 length: 11 amino acids. The CDR3 DNA follows: TGTGCCAGCAGTGAATGGGCAGGGCAGTGCTTC. Residues: CASSEWAGQCF.

The chain is built from TRBV5-1 and TRBJ2-2; 9 bases match TRBD2. V lost 3 bases and J lost 4; bases outside the gene matches: 10. Per the germline V gene, CDR1 is SGHRS and CDR2 is YFSETQ. This CDR3 region has 17 residues. The CDR3 nucleotides read TGCGCCAGCAGCTACAGTCTCGGGACTAGCAGCACCGGGGAGCTGTTTTTT. It translates to CASSYSLGTSSTGELFF. Looking up the rest from reference TRBV5-1 and TRBJ2-2 gives the full variable domain: KAGVTQTPRYLIKTRGQQVTLSCSPISGHRSVSWYQQTPGQGLQFLFEYFSETQRNKGNFPGRFSGRQFSNSRSEMNVSTLELGDSALYLCASSYSLGTSSTGELFFGEGSRLTVL.

This clonotype was detected ten times or more. J is TRBJ2-2 and V is TRBV6-1; no clear D gene. Germline values: CDR1 MNHNS, CDR2 SASEGT. The CDR3 consists of 14 residues. Trimming shortened V by 4 bases and J by 1 base, and 7 bases separated the two germline ends. The CDR3, as DNA: TGTGCCAGCAGTGTTGGTGGGAACACCGGGGAGCTGTTTTTT. As protein: CASSVGGNTGELFF.